The entry that follows covers one T cell receptor (beta chain) sequence. These data are taken from a study of cytomegalovirus exposure and HLA in healthy donors. Study overall: An analysis done earlier identified about 120 million unique TCR beta sequences from about 179 million T cells.

PCR amplification relied on 60 Vbeta primers (plus 13 Jbeta primers). Some clones are missing from TCRdb's copy, which holds only in-frame ones; the method was immunoSEQ multiplex PCR. The repertoire holds approximately 190,000 clones, about 86% seen once, with roughly 1.7% in the top ten. Input material: PBMCs. This sequence was found in a man aged 35 to 55 in good health and CMV-seropositive.

The CDR3 DNA sequence: TGTGCCAGCAGTTTGCAGCGGGAGGGGGAGCAGTACTTC. Residues: CASSLQREGEQYF. This chain links TRBV28 with TRBJ2-7; 10 nucleotides align to TRBD2. V gave up 3 bases and J gave up 7 bases; unmatched junction bases: 3. The germline V gene has CDR1 MDHEN and CDR2 SYDVKM. CDR3 length equals 13 residues.